The entry that follows covers one T cell receptor beta chain sequence. Seattle's enrolled individuals joined amid active infection and were then monitored longitudinally. Assay used: immunoSEQ multiplex PCR; TCRdb lists only in-frame clones, some missing. The profile covers some 400,000 clones, with 80% to 90% appearing a single time and roughly 2% taken by the ten largest. This sample was included in a study of blood T cell repertoires in COVID-19. Study as a whole: The United States, Italy and Spain were the sources of the acute and convalescent COVID-19 samples. T cells, B-cell-depleted T cells, or PBMCs supplied cDNA or gDNA.

The CDR3 has 15 amino acids. Germline CDR1 SGHTA, CDR2 FQGNSA. The V and J ends lost 0 bases and 1 base respectively, with 10 bases between them. Sequenced sample: peripheral blood. This TCR was sampled from a woman aged 60 to 75 with COVID-19, enrolled during active disease. The V gene is TRBV7-2, the J gene TRBJ2-7; possibly TRBD2 for D (6 bases). The DNA for the CDR3 is TGTGCCAGCAGCTTAGCCGAGCGGGCATCCTACGAGCAGTACTTC. Protein product: CASSLAERASYEQYF. The full variable domain, completed using reference TRBV7-2 and TRBJ2-7, is GAGVSQSPSNKVTEKGKDVELRCDPISGHTALYWYRQSLGQGLEFLIYFQGNSAPDKSGLPSDRFSAERTGGSVSTLTIQRTQQEDSAVYLCASSLAERASYEQYFGPGTRLTVT.